The rows below give T cell receptor beta chains drawn from one sample of a study of blood T cell repertoires in COVID-19. TCRdb's table, derived via immunoSEQ multiplex PCR, lists solely in-frame clones and lacks some. The sample holds some 40,000 clones; around nine tenths are singletons and the top ten take 0.35% to 0.4%. Sequences were obtained from peripheral blood. These receptor sequences come from a man aged 50-60 years with COVID-19, enrolled during active disease. Both conserved end residues are part of each CDR3. Each record gives: clone size, D gene, J gene, V gene, CDR3 length, CDR3 protein, CDR3 DNA. D genes are given only for firm matches. Clone size is given for some rows only: seen once, a few or many times, or a class if the clone is expanded.

abundance: few
d_gene: TRBD2
j_gene: TRBJ2-6
v_gene: TRBV11-2
len: 18
CDR3aa: CASSSRGLTPSGANVLTF
CDR3nt: TGTGCCAGCAGCTCCCGGGGACTAACCCCCTCTGGGGCCAACGTCCTGACTTTC

abundance: .
d_gene: .
j_gene: TRBJ1-1
v_gene: TRBV4-3
len: 14
CDR3aa: CASSQDFRNTEAFF
CDR3nt: TGCGCCAGCAGCCAAGATTTTAGGAACACTGAAGCTTTCTTT

abundance: .
d_gene: TRBD2
j_gene: TRBJ2-1
v_gene: TRBV5-1
len: 16
CDR3aa: CASSPNSGRNYNEQFF
CDR3nt: TGCGCCAGCAGCCCCAATAGCGGGAGGAACTACAATGAGCAGTTCTTC

abundance: .
d_gene: TRBD1
j_gene: TRBJ2-1
v_gene: TRBV7-8
len: 15
CDR3aa: CASTKGRQGSNEQFF
CDR3nt: TGTGCCAGCACCAAAGGGCGACAGGGGAGCAATGAGCAGTTCTTC

abundance: .
d_gene: .
j_gene: TRBJ2-7
v_gene: TRBV27
len: 14
CDR3aa: CASSFHGESYEQYF
CDR3nt: TGTGCCAGTTCCTTTCACGGAGAGTCCTACGAGCAGTACTTC

abundance: .
d_gene: TRBD2
j_gene: TRBJ2-1
v_gene: TRBV3-1/TRBV3-2
len: 15
CDR3aa: CASSQETSGSDEQFF
CDR3nt: TGTGCCAGCAGCCAAGAGACTAGCGGGAGTGATGAGCAGTTCTTC

abundance: .
d_gene: TRBD1
j_gene: TRBJ1-2
v_gene: TRBV6-5
len: 16
CDR3aa: CASSYIRTGGNYGYTF
CDR3nt: TGTGCCAGCAGTTACATCAGGACAGGGGGTAACTATGGCTACACCTTC

abundance: .
d_gene: TRBD1
j_gene: TRBJ1-1
v_gene: TRBV12-5
len: 13
CDR3aa: CASGLQGSTEAFF
CDR3nt: TGTGCTAGTGGTCTACAGGGGAGCACTGAAGCTTTCTTT

abundance: once
d_gene: .
j_gene: TRBJ1-6
v_gene: TRBV2
len: 14
CDR3aa: CASSAKYYNSPLHF
CDR3nt: TGTGCCAGCAGCGCGAAGTACTATAATTCACCCCTCCACTTT

abundance: .
d_gene: TRBD1
j_gene: TRBJ1-2
v_gene: TRBV6-1
len: 13
CDR3aa: CASSEGTGTGYTF
CDR3nt: TGTGCCAGCAGTGAAGGGACAGGGACTGGCTACACCTTC

abundance: once
d_gene: TRBD1
j_gene: TRBJ1-2
v_gene: TRBV7-8
len: 13
CDR3aa: CASSLAGGQASTF
CDR3nt: TGTGCCAGCAGCTTAGCGGGGGGACAGGCTTCGACCTTC

abundance: .
d_gene: .
j_gene: TRBJ1-2
v_gene: TRBV12-5
len: 13
CDR3aa: CASDTGFDYGYTF
CDR3nt: TGTGCTAGTGATACAGGGTTTGACTATGGCTACACCTTC

abundance: .
d_gene: TRBD2
j_gene: TRBJ2-3
v_gene: TRBV5-8
len: 15
CDR3aa: CASSLGGSVEDTQYF
CDR3nt: TGTGCCAGCAGCTTGGGCGGGAGCGTCGAGGATACGCAGTATTTT

abundance: .
d_gene: .
j_gene: TRBJ2-5
v_gene: TRBV11-2
len: 15
CDR3aa: CASSLAYSGEETQYF
CDR3nt: TGTGCCAGCAGCTTAGCATACAGCGGAGAAGAGACCCAGTACTTC

abundance: .
d_gene: TRBD2
j_gene: TRBJ2-2
v_gene: TRBV6-4
len: 15
CDR3aa: CASSGLAGVAGELFF
CDR3nt: TGTGCCAGCAGTGGACTAGCGGGAGTTGCCGGGGAGCTGTTTTTT

abundance: .
d_gene: TRBD1
j_gene: TRBJ2-7
v_gene: TRBV6-5
len: 13
CDR3aa: CATTRTGAYEQYF
CDR3nt: TGTGCCACCACCAGAACAGGGGCCTACGAGCAGTACTTC

abundance: .
d_gene: .
j_gene: TRBJ1-2
v_gene: TRBV5-5
len: 14
CDR3aa: CASSLARTLYGYTF
CDR3nt: TGTGCCAGCAGCTTGGCGAGGACACTGTATGGCTACACCTTC

abundance: .
d_gene: .
j_gene: TRBJ2-6
v_gene: TRBV11-2
len: 18
CDR3aa: CASSSLRGLNSGANVLTF
CDR3nt: TGTGCCAGCAGCTCCCTTAGGGGACTCAACTCTGGGGCCAACGTCCTGACTTTC

abundance: once
d_gene: .
j_gene: TRBJ1-5
v_gene: TRBV2
len: 15
CDR3aa: CASSVQGIGNQPQHF
CDR3nt: TGTGCCAGCAGTGTACAGGGTATAGGCAATCAGCCCCAGCATTTT

abundance: .
d_gene: .
j_gene: TRBJ2-7
v_gene: TRBV4-2
len: 15
CDR3aa: CASSPSGTYSYEQYF
CDR3nt: TGTGCCAGCAGCCCTTCCGGGACTTACTCCTACGAGCAGTACTTC

abundance: .
d_gene: TRBD2
j_gene: TRBJ2-1
v_gene: TRBV5-1
len: 16
CDR3aa: CASSKGTSGNYNEQFF
CDR3nt: TGCGCCAGCAGCAAAGGGACTAGCGGTAACTACAATGAGCAGTTCTTC